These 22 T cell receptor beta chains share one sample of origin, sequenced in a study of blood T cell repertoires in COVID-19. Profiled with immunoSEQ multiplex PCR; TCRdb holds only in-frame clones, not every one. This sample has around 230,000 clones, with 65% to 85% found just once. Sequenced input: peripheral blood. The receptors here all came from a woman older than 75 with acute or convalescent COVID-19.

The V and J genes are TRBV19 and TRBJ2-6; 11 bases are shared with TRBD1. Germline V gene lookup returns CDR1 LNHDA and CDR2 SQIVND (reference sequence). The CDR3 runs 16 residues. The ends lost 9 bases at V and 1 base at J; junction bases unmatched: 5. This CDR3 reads CASGQGARSGANVLTF. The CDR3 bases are TGTGCCAGCGGACAGGGGGCGCGATCTGGGGCCAACGTCCTGACTTTC.

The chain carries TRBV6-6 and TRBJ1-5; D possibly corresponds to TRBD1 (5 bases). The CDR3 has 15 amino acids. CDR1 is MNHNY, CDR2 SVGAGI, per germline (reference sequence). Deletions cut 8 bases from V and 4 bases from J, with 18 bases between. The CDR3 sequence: CASALLGTQNQPQHF. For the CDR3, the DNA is TGTGCCAGCGCCCTTCTCGGGACTCAGAATCAGCCCCAGCATTTT.

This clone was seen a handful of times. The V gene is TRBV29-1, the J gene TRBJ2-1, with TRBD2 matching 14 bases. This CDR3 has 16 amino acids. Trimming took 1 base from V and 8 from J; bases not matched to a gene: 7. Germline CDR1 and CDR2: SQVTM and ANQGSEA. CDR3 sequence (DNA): TGCAGCGTTGAAGCCTTTCTGGGACTAGCGGGAGATGAGCAGTTCTTC. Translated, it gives CSVEAFLGLAGDEQFF.

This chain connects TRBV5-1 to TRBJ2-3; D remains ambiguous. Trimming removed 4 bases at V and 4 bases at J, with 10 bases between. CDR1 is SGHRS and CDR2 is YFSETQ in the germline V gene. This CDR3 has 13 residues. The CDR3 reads CASSTRVADTQYF. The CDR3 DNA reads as TGCGCCAGCAGCACCCGGGTCGCAGATACGCAGTATTTT.

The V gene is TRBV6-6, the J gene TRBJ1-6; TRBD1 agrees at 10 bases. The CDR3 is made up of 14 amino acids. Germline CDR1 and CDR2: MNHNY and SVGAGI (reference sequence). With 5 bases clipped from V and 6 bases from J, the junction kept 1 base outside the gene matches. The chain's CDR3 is CASSRTGGNSPLHF. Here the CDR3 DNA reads TGTGCCAGCAGTCGGACAGGGGGTAATTCACCCCTCCACTTT.

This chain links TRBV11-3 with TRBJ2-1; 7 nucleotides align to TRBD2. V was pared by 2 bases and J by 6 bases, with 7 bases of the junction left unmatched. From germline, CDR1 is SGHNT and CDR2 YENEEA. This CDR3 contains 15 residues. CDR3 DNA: TGTGCCAGCAGCTTATATACGGGAGGTGGCAATGAGCAGTTCTTC. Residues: CASSLYTGGGNEQFF.

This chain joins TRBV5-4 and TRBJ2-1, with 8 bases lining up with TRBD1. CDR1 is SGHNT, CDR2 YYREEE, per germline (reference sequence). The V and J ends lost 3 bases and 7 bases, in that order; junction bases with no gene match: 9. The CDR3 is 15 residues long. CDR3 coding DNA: TGTGCCAGCAGCTCGGGGGCCAACAGGGGGAATGAGCAGTTCTTC. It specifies CASSSGANRGNEQFF.

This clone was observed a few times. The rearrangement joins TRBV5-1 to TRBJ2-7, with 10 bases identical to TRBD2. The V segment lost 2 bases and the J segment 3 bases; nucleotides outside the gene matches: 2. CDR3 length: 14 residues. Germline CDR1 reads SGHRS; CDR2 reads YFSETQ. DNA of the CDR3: TGCGCCAGCAGCTTAGCGGGAGGGGACTACGAGCAGTACTTC. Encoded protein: CASSLAGGDYEQYF.

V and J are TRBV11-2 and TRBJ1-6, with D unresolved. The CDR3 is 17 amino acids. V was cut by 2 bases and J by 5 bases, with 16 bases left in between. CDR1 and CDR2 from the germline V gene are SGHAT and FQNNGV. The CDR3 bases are TGTGCCAGCAGCTTAATCCTGGCGGGTGGTAATAATTCACCCCTCCACTTT. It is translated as CASSLILAGGNNSPLHF.

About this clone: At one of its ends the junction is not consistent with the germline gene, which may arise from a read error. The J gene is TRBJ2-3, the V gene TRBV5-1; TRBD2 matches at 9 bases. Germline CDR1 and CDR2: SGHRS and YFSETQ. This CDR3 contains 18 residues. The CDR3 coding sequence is TGCGCCCGCAGCTGGGGACTCGCGGGGGGGAGGAGCACAGATACGCAGTATTTT. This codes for CARSWGLAGGRSTDTQYF.

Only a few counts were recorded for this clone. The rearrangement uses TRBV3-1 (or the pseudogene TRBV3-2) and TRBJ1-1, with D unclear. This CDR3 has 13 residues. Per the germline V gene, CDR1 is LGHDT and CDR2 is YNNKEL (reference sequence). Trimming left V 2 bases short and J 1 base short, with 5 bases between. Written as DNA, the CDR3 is TGTGCCAGCAGCCAAAACAGGAACACTGAAGCTTTCTTT. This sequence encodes CASSQNRNTEAFF.

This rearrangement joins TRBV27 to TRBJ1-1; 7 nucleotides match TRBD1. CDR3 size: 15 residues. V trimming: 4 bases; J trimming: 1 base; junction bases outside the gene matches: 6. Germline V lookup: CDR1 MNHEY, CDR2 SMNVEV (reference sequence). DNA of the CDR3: TGTGCCAGCAGTTCCAAGGGGGCGGCGAACACTGAAGCTTTCTTT. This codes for CASSSKGAANTEAFF.

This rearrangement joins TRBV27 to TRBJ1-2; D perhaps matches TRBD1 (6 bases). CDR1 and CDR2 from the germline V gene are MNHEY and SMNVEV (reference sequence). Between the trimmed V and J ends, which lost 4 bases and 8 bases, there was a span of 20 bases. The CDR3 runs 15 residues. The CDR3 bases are TGTGCCAGCAGTTCGACGGGACAATCGAGAGTCGGCTACACCTTC. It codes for CASSSTGQSRVGYTF.

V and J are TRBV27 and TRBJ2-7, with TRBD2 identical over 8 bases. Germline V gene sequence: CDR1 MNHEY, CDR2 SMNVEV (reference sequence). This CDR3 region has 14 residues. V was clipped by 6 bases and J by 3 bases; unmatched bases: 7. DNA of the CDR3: TGTGCCAGCAGAATTAGCGGGAACAACTACGAGCAGTACTTC. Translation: CASRISGNNYEQYF.

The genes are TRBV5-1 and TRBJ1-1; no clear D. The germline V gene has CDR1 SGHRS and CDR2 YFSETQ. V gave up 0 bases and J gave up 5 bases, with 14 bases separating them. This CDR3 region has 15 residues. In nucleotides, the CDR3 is TGCGCCAGCAGCTTGGTGGAGGGCCGGCTTACTGAAGCTTTCTTT. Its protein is CASSLVEGRLTEAFF.

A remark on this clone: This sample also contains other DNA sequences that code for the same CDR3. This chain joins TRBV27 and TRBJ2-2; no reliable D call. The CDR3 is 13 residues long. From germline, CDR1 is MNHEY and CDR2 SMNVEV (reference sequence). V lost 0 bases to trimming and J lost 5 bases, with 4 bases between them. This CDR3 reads CASSLSLTGELFF. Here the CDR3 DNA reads TGTGCCAGCAGTTTATCCCTTACCGGGGAGCTGTTTTTT.

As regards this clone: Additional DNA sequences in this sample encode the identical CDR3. CDR3 amino acids: CASSSPYEQYF. The CDR3 DNA follows: TGTGCCAGCAGTTCTCCTTACGAGCAGTACTTC. The V gene is TRBV6-5, the J gene TRBJ2-7, with no clear D. The ends were cut back, 4 bases at V and 4 bases at J, with 5 bases in the middle. Germline V gives CDR1 MNHEY, CDR2 SVGAGI. The CDR3 loop spans 11 amino acids.

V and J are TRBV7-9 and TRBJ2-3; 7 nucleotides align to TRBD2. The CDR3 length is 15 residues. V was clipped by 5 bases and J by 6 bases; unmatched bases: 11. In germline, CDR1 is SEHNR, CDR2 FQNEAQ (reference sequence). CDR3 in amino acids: CASSATSSPVDTQYF. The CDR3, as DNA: TGTGCCAGCAGCGCGACTAGCTCCCCAGTCGATACGCAGTATTTT.

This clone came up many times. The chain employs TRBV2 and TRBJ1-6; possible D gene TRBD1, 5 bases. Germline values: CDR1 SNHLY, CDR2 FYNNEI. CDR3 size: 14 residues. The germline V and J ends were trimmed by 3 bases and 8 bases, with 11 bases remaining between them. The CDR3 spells CASSESQGHSPLHF. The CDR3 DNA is TGTGCCAGCAGTGAGAGTCAGGGTCATTCACCCCTCCACTTT.

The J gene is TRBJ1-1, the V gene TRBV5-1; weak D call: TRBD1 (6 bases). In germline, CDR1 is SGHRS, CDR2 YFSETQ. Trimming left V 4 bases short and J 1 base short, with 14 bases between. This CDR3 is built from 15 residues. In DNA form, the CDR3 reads TGCGCCAGCAGCACCGAGACAGGCTCGAACACTGAAGCTTTCTTT. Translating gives CASSTETGSNTEAFF. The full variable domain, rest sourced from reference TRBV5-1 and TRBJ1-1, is KAGVTQTPRYLIKTRGQQVTLSCSPISGHRSVSWYQQTPGQGLQFLFEYFSETQRNKGNFPGRFSGRQFSNSRSEMNVSTLELGDSALYLCASSTETGSNTEAFFGQGTRLTVV.

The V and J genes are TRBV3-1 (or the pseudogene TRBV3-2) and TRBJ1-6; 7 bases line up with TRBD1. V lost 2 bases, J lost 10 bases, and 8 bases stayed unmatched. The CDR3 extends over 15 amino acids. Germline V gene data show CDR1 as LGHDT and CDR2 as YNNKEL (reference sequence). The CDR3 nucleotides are TGTGCCAGCAGCCAACAAACAGGGGCCGGATCACCCCTCCACTTT. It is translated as CASSQQTGAGSPLHF.

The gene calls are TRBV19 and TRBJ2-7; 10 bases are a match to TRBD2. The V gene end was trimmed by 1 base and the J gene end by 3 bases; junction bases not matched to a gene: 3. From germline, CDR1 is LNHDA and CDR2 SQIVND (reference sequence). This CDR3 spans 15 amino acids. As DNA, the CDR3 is TGTGCCAGTAGTATAGTACTAGCGGGACACTACGAGCAGTACTTC. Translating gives CASSIVLAGHYEQYF.